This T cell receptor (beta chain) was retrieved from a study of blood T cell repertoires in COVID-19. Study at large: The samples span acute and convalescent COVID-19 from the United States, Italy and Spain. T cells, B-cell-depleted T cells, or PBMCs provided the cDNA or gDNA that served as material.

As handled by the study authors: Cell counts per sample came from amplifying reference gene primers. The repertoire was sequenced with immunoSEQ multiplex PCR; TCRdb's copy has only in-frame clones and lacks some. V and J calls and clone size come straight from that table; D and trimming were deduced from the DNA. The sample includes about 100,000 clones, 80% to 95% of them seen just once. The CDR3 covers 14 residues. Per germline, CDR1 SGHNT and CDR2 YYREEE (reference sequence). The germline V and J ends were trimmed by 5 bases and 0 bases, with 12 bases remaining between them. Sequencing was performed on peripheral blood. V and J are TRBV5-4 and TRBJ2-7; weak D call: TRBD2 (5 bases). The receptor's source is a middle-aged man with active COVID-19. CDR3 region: CASSITGSSYEQYF. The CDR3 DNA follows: TGTGCCAGCAGTATTACGGGGAGCTCCTACGAGCAGTACTTC.